This T cell receptor (beta chain) was found in a study of blood T cell repertoires in COVID-19. Study as a whole: Spain, Italy and the United States supplied samples that represented acute and convalescent COVID-19. The cDNA or gDNA used as material had been derived from T cells, B-cell-depleted T cells, or PBMCs.

Germline V gives CDR1 SGHNT, CDR2 YENEEA. The junction had 6 bases not matched to a gene; V was cut back by 2 bases and J by 2 bases. The CDR3 is 15 residues long. Under the authors' procedure: How many nucleated cells were present was estimated from reference gene primer amplification. Here immunoSEQ multiplex PCR was the method, and the copy in TCRdb shows in-frame clones only, minus some. Clone size and the V and J calls come from that table; the DNA yielded D and trimming. Of 150,000 to 200,000 clones in the sample, about 88% were seen once. The chain has TRBV11-3 and TRBJ2-7, with 7 bases matching TRBD2. The sample taken for sequencing was peripheral blood. This TCR came from a woman older than 75 in a cohort sampled during active or convalescent COVID-19. The DNA for the CDR3 is TGTGCCAGCAGCTTAAGCTTGGCGGGGGCCTACGAGCAGTACTTC. The encoded protein is CASSLSLAGAYEQYF. Using reference TRBV11-3 and TRBJ2-7 for the parts outside the CDR3, the full variable domain is EAGVVQSPRYKIIEKKQPVAFWCNPISGHNTLYWYLQNLGQGPELLIRYENEEAVDDSQLPKDRFSAERLKGVDSTLKIQPAELGDSAVYLCASSLSLAGAYEQYFGPGTRLTVT.